These T cell receptor beta chains were read from a single sample in a study of T cells in tumors after PD-1 blockade. Some clones are missing from TCRdb's copy, which holds only in-frame ones; the method was immunoSEQ multiplex PCR. The sample lists about 33,000 clones; 78% were seen once. The starting material was PBMCs, obtained before anti-PD-1 treatment. The source of these receptors is a human donor with basal cell carcinoma. Each CDR3 is given with its conserved first and last residue. Each record gives: clone size, D gene, V gene, J gene, CDR3 protein, CDR3 DNA. A D gene is named only where the DNA matches it firmly. Expanded clones get a size class; other rows say once, few or many, or leave the size out.

clone size: NA; D gene: TRBD2; V gene: TRBV19; J gene: TRBJ2-1; CDR3 protein: CASSRTGGICFF; CDR3 DNA: TGTGCCAGTAGTAGGACCGGGGGGATCTGTTTCTTC
clone size: once; D gene: NA; V gene: TRBV7-3; J gene: TRBJ2-5; CDR3 protein: CASSSGETQYF; CDR3 DNA: TGTGCCAGCTCATCGGGAGAGACCCAGTACTTC
clone size: NA; D gene: NA; V gene: TRBV2; J gene: TRBJ2-3; CDR3 protein: CASSERAATDTQYF; CDR3 DNA: TGTGCCAGCAGTGAGCGGGCCGCCACAGATACGCAGTATTTT
clone size: NA; D gene: NA; V gene: TRBV23-1; J gene: TRBJ2-7; CDR3 protein: CASSPTSSDEQYF; CDR3 DNA: TGCGCCAGCAGTCCGACCAGTAGCGACGAGCAGTACTTC
clone size: once; D gene: NA; V gene: TRBV18; J gene: TRBJ1-3; CDR3 protein: CASSPRDVSSGNTIYF; CDR3 DNA: TGTGCCAGCTCACCACGGGACGTTAGCTCTGGAAACACCATATATTTT
clone size: few; D gene: NA; V gene: TRBV6-5; J gene: TRBJ2-1; CDR3 protein: CASGGPTFIGDEQFF; CDR3 DNA: TGTGCCAGCGGGGGACCAACCTTCATCGGGGATGAGCAGTTCTTC
clone size: few; D gene: NA; V gene: TRBV6-5; J gene: TRBJ1-6; CDR3 protein: CASNPGRGDSPLHF; CDR3 DNA: TGTGCCAGCAATCCTGGGAGGGGTGATTCACCCCTCCACTTT
clone size: NA; D gene: NA; V gene: TRBV30; J gene: TRBJ1-6; CDR3 protein: CACIWQGNSPLHF; CDR3 DNA: TGTGCCTGTATCTGGCAGGGAAATTCACCCCTCCACTTT
clone size: few; D gene: NA; V gene: TRBV7-6; J gene: TRBJ1-5; CDR3 protein: CASSLVGGANQPQHF; CDR3 DNA: TGTGCCAGCAGCCTCGTTGGTGGAGCCAATCAGCCCCAGCATTTT
clone size: NA; D gene: NA; V gene: TRBV27; J gene: TRBJ2-1; CDR3 protein: CASSLVGGGNLGNEQFF; CDR3 DNA: TGTGCCAGCAGTTTGGTAGGTGGTGGTAATTTAGGTAATGAGCAGTTCTTC
clone size: NA; D gene: NA; V gene: TRBV19; J gene: TRBJ2-6; CDR3 protein: CASSLGGANVLTF; CDR3 DNA: TGTGCCAGTAGTTTGGGTGGGGCCAACGTCCTGACTTTC
clone size: medium-sized; D gene: NA; V gene: TRBV28; J gene: TRBJ1-2; CDR3 protein: CASSLPDRTNYGYTF; CDR3 DNA: TGTGCCAGCAGTTTACCGGACAGAACTAACTATGGCTACACCTTC
clone size: NA; D gene: TRBD2; V gene: TRBV5-1; J gene: TRBJ2-7; CDR3 protein: CASSPGGRSSYEQYF; CDR3 DNA: TGCGCCAGCAGCCCGGGGGGTCGGAGCTCCTACGAGCAGTACTTC
clone size: NA; D gene: NA; V gene: TRBV6-2/TRBV6-3; J gene: TRBJ2-7; CDR3 protein: CASNPSGRIYEQYF; CDR3 DNA: TGTGCCAGCAACCCCTCGGGACGGATCTACGAGCAGTACTTC
clone size: NA; D gene: NA; V gene: TRBV4-2; J gene: TRBJ2-7; CDR3 protein: CASSQVRGALDEQYF; CDR3 DNA: TGTGCCAGCAGCCAAGTACGCGGGGCCCTTGACGAGCAGTACTTC
clone size: NA; D gene: NA; V gene: TRBV11-3; J gene: TRBJ1-5; CDR3 protein: CASSFTPGNGNQPQHF; CDR3 DNA: TGTGCCAGCAGCTTTACTCCGGGCAACGGCAATCAGCCCCAGCATTTT
clone size: NA; D gene: TRBD1; V gene: TRBV6-2/TRBV6-3; J gene: TRBJ1-2; CDR3 protein: CASSSSTGGGYTF; CDR3 DNA: TGTGCCAGCAGTTCGTCGACAGGGGGGGGCTACACCTTC
clone size: few; D gene: NA; V gene: TRBV6-5; J gene: TRBJ2-2; CDR3 protein: CASRFRGGTGELFF; CDR3 DNA: TGTGCCAGCAGATTTAGGGGGGGGACCGGGGAGCTGTTTTTT
clone size: NA; D gene: TRBD2; V gene: TRBV5-8; J gene: TRBJ2-1; CDR3 protein: CASPSIPSGANEQFF; CDR3 DNA: TGTGCCAGCCCTTCAATCCCTAGCGGGGCAAATGAGCAGTTCTTC
clone size: NA; D gene: TRBD2; V gene: TRBV28; J gene: TRBJ2-1; CDR3 protein: CASSVLAASYNEQFF; CDR3 DNA: TGTGCCAGCAGTGTCCTAGCGGCGTCCTACAATGAGCAGTTCTTC
clone size: NA; D gene: NA; V gene: TRBV7-8; J gene: TRBJ2-4; CDR3 protein: CASSQLSGAEAKNIQYF; CDR3 DNA: TGTGCCAGCAGCCAGCTCTCAGGGGCTGAGGCCAAAAACATTCAGTACTTC
clone size: NA; D gene: NA; V gene: TRBV6-1; J gene: TRBJ1-1; CDR3 protein: CASSEGQFEAFF; CDR3 DNA: TGTGCCAGCAGTGAAGGGCAATTTGAAGCTTTCTTT
clone size: NA; D gene: TRBD1; V gene: TRBV12-5; J gene: TRBJ1-4; CDR3 protein: CASGLQGTALNEKLFF; CDR3 DNA: TGTGCTAGTGGTTTACAGGGGACTGCCCTCAATGAAAAACTGTTTTTT
clone size: NA; D gene: TRBD2; V gene: TRBV7-2; J gene: TRBJ2-7; CDR3 protein: CASSFSGGSSYEQYF; CDR3 DNA: TGTGCCAGCAGCTTTAGCGGGGGCAGCTCCTACGAGCAGTACTTC
clone size: NA; D gene: TRBD1; V gene: TRBV5-1; J gene: TRBJ1-2; CDR3 protein: CASSLDRAYDGYTF; CDR3 DNA: TGCGCCAGCAGCTTAGACAGGGCTTACGATGGCTACACCTTC
clone size: few; D gene: TRBD2; V gene: TRBV4-3; J gene: TRBJ2-3; CDR3 protein: CASSLVTTSGGADTQYF; CDR3 DNA: TGCGCCAGCAGCCTCGTGACGACTAGCGGGGGCGCAGATACGCAGTATTTT
clone size: few; D gene: NA; V gene: TRBV12-3/TRBV12-4; J gene: TRBJ2-2; CDR3 protein: CASRAFGTGELFF; CDR3 DNA: TGTGCCAGCAGGGCCTTCGGTACCGGGGAGCTGTTTTTT
clone size: NA; D gene: TRBD2; V gene: TRBV5-4; J gene: TRBJ2-1; CDR3 protein: CASRDGTNIREQFF; CDR3 DNA: TGTGCCAGCAGGGACGGGACTAACATTAGGGAGCAGTTCTTC
clone size: NA; D gene: TRBD1; V gene: TRBV5-5; J gene: TRBJ1-4; CDR3 protein: CASSFGTGYEKLFF; CDR3 DNA: TGTGCCAGCAGCTTCGGGACAGGGTATGAAAAACTGTTTTTT
clone size: few; D gene: NA; V gene: TRBV19; J gene: TRBJ2-5; CDR3 protein: CASSLVVQETQYF; CDR3 DNA: TGTGCCAGTAGCCTTGTTGTCCAAGAGACCCAGTACTTC
clone size: NA; D gene: TRBD1; V gene: TRBV5-1; J gene: TRBJ1-4; CDR3 protein: CASSREATGRNEKLFF; CDR3 DNA: TGCGCCAGCAGCCGTGAAGCGACAGGGAGGAATGAAAAACTGTTTTTT
clone size: NA; D gene: TRBD1; V gene: TRBV7-2; J gene: TRBJ2-5; CDR3 protein: CASSWTGGETQYF; CDR3 DNA: TGTGCCAGCAGCTGGACAGGGGGGGAGACCCAGTACTTC
clone size: once; D gene: NA; V gene: TRBV9; J gene: TRBJ2-3; CDR3 protein: CASSPRATDIDTQYF; CDR3 DNA: TGTGCCAGCAGCCCTCGGGCCACAGATATAGATACGCAGTATTTT
clone size: few; D gene: NA; V gene: TRBV4-1; J gene: TRBJ1-2; CDR3 protein: CASSQDSGNGYGYTF; CDR3 DNA: TGCGCCAGCAGCCAAGATTCGGGCAACGGCTATGGCTACACCTTC
clone size: NA; D gene: NA; V gene: TRBV9; J gene: TRBJ1-3; CDR3 protein: CASSVDMGGNTIYF; CDR3 DNA: TGTGCCAGCAGCGTAGATATGGGGGGGAACACCATATATTTT
clone size: NA; D gene: TRBD2; V gene: TRBV10-1; J gene: TRBJ2-3; CDR3 protein: CASSDVTSGSRTDTQYF; CDR3 DNA: TGCGCCAGCAGTGATGTGACTAGCGGGAGCCGCACAGATACGCAGTATTTT
clone size: NA; D gene: NA; V gene: TRBV28; J gene: TRBJ2-1; CDR3 protein: CASSLFSELYNEQFF; CDR3 DNA: TGTGCCAGCAGTTTATTTAGCGAACTATACAATGAGCAGTTCTTC
clone size: NA; D gene: NA; V gene: TRBV7-3; J gene: TRBJ2-2; CDR3 protein: CASSLSGTGELFF; CDR3 DNA: TGTGCCAGCAGCTTATCAGGGACCGGGGAGCTGTTTTTT
clone size: NA; D gene: NA; V gene: TRBV6-2/TRBV6-3; J gene: TRBJ1-2; CDR3 protein: CASSRQAVWGYTF; CDR3 DNA: TGTGCCAGCAGCCGACAGGCTGTCTGGGGCTACACCTTC
clone size: NA; D gene: NA; V gene: TRBV18; J gene: TRBJ2-2; CDR3 protein: CASSPLPSNTGELFF; CDR3 DNA: TGTGCCAGCTCACCACTTCCGTCTAACACCGGGGAGCTGTTTTTT
clone size: NA; D gene: NA; V gene: TRBV15; J gene: TRBJ2-5; CDR3 protein: CATSSGDSGETQYF; CDR3 DNA: TGTGCCACCAGCAGTGGAGACAGCGGGGAGACCCAGTACTTC
clone size: NA; D gene: NA; V gene: TRBV7-9; J gene: TRBJ1-1; CDR3 protein: CASINPRGHTEAFF; CDR3 DNA: TGTGCCAGCATCAATCCCAGGGGACATACTGAAGCTTTCTTT
clone size: NA; D gene: NA; V gene: TRBV3-1/TRBV3-2; J gene: TRBJ1-3; CDR3 protein: CASSQVTGPGNTIYF; CDR3 DNA: TGTGCCAGCAGCCAAGTGACGGGACCTGGAAACACCATATATTTT
clone size: NA; D gene: NA; V gene: TRBV6-5; J gene: TRBJ2-3; CDR3 protein: CASRPPATNTQYF; CDR3 DNA: TGTGCCAGCAGACCTCCGGCCACCAATACGCAGTATTTT
clone size: NA; D gene: TRBD1; V gene: TRBV6-2/TRBV6-3; J gene: TRBJ2-2; CDR3 protein: CASSASGTANTGELFF; CDR3 DNA: TGTGCCAGCAGTGCTTCCGGGACAGCGAACACCGGGGAGCTGTTTTTT
clone size: NA; D gene: NA; V gene: TRBV19; J gene: TRBJ1-2; CDR3 protein: CASSIDLGGYTF; CDR3 DNA: TGTGCCAGTAGTATCGACCTCGGCGGCTACACCTTC
clone size: once; D gene: TRBD1; V gene: TRBV28; J gene: TRBJ1-1; CDR3 protein: CASRRGQGGTEAFF; CDR3 DNA: TGTGCCAGCAGACGCGGACAGGGGGGGACTGAAGCTTTCTTT
clone size: NA; D gene: TRBD1; V gene: TRBV3-1/TRBV3-2; J gene: TRBJ2-7; CDR3 protein: CASSPHRGNHEQYF; CDR3 DNA: TGTGCCAGCAGCCCCCACAGGGGAAACCACGAGCAGTACTTC
clone size: NA; D gene: NA; V gene: TRBV7-2; J gene: TRBJ1-1; CDR3 protein: CASSPKPRNTEAFF; CDR3 DNA: TGTGCCAGCAGCCCCAAACCTCGGAACACTGAAGCTTTCTTT
clone size: NA; D gene: NA; V gene: TRBV5-5; J gene: TRBJ1-6; CDR3 protein: CASSLGGNSPLHF; CDR3 DNA: TGTGCCAGCAGCTTGGGGGGCAATTCACCCCTCCACTTT